The 10 T cell receptor beta chains listed next were all sequenced from one sample in a study of T cell responses to AZD1222 COVID-19 vaccine. Clones were sequenced by immunoSEQ multiplex PCR, and TCRdb holds only the in-frame ones, with some missing. The profile shows about 110,000 clones, approximately 86% of them singletons. Here the sequenced sample was peripheral blood, taken on day 0 of AZD1222 vaccination. The origin of the receptors is an adult in good health.

V is TRBV9 and J is TRBJ2-2, with TRBD2 as a possible D gene (7 bases). V gave up 0 bases and J gave up 0 bases, with 12 bases separating them. The CDR3 extends over 17 amino acids. Per germline, CDR1 SGDLS and CDR2 YYNGEE. In DNA form, the CDR3 reads TGTGCCAGCAGCGTAGGTGCGGGGGCCGCGAACACCGGGGAGCTGTTTTTT. Protein sequence: CASSVGAGAANTGELFF.

CDR3 amino acids: CASRTERGSSYNEQFF. CDR3 coding DNA: TGTGCAAGTCGTACAGAGCGGGGGAGCTCCTACAATGAGCAGTTCTTC. The rearrangement links TRBV12-2 to TRBJ2-1; TRBD2 is the table's D call, not checked against the DNA. TRBV12-2 is given as a pseudogene. CDR3 size: 16 residues.

V gene TRBV2 combines with J gene TRBJ1-5; D gene ambiguous. The CDR3 is 14 amino acids. V dropped 7 bases and J dropped 4 bases, with 14 bases sitting between them. Germline V gives CDR1 SNHLY, CDR2 FYNNEI. This CDR3 is CASTRADVNQPQHF. In DNA, the CDR3 is TGTGCCAGCACAAGGGCCGATGTGAATCAGCCCCAGCATTTT.

The rearrangement joins TRBV19 to TRBJ2-7; the D gene is possibly TRBD2 (6 bases). The length of the CDR3 is 14 residues. Germline CDR1 LNHDA, CDR2 SQIVND (reference sequence). V was pared by 5 bases and J by 0 bases, with 11 bases between. The CDR3 loop reads CASSGGGTSYEQYF. Here the CDR3 DNA reads TGTGCCAGTAGTGGTGGGGGGACCTCCTACGAGCAGTACTTC.

The J gene is TRBJ1-5, the V gene TRBV30; 7 bases match TRBD1. The CDR3 contains 14 residues. After removal of 2 bases from V and 6 bases from J, the junction contained 7 bases not matched to a gene. Germline CDR1 reads GTSNPN; CDR2 reads SVGIG (reference sequence). CDR3 sequence: CAWSLTGRGQPQHF. CDR3 DNA: TGTGCCTGGAGTTTGACAGGGAGAGGTCAGCCCCAGCATTTT. Based on the CDR3 plus reference TRBV30 and TRBJ1-5, the full variable domain is SQTIHQWPATLVQPVGSPLSLECTVEGTSNPNLYWYRQAAGRGLQLLFYSVGIGQISSEVPQNLSASRPQDRQFILSSKKLLLSDSGFYLCAWSLTGRGQPQHFGDGTRLSIL.

The chain joins TRBV5-4 to TRBJ1-3, with 7 nucleotides matching TRBD1. This CDR3 region has 16 residues. Per the germline V gene, CDR1 is SGHNT and CDR2 is YYREEE (reference sequence). V lost 4 bases to trimming and J lost 8 bases; unmatched junction nucleotides: 15. Written as DNA, the CDR3 is TGTGCCAGCAGCGCCGGAGGGGGACAGTTCCTTGACACCATATATTTT. Translated, it gives CASSAGGGQFLDTIYF.

This chain joins TRBV7-9 and TRBJ2-1, with D tentatively TRBD2 (5 bases). Germline CDR1 reads SEHNR; CDR2 reads FQNEAQ (reference sequence). Trimming shortened V by 2 bases and J by 0 bases, and 11 bases separated the two germline ends. This CDR3 has 16 residues. The CDR3 spells CASSLMGRSSYNEQFF. The CDR3 bases are TGTGCCAGCAGCTTAATGGGGAGAAGCTCCTACAATGAGCAGTTCTTC. Full variable domain (remainder filled in from reference TRBV7-9 and TRBJ2-1): DTGVSQNPRHKITKRGQNVTFRCDPISEHNRLYWYRQTLGQGPEFLTYFQNEAQLEKSRLLSDRFSAERPKGSFSTLEIQRTEQGDSAMYLCASSLMGRSSYNEQFFGPGTRLTVL.

This clone has a single count. CDR3 protein: CASTGRGSGELFF. The CDR3 DNA follows: TGTGCCAGCACGGGGCGGGGGAGCGGGGAGCTGTTTTTT. The rearrangement uses TRBV3-1 (or the pseudogene TRBV3-2) and TRBJ2-2; 7 bases agree with TRBD2. V lost 7 bases to trimming and J lost 7 bases; unmatched junction nucleotides: 6. CDR1 is LGHDT and CDR2 is YNNKEL in the germline V gene (reference sequence). The CDR3 has 13 residues.

Regarding this clone: At one end, the junction sequence differs from germline, possibly due to a read error. The gene calls are TRBV6-1 and TRBJ2-3; D uncertain. Germline CDR1 reads MNHNS; CDR2 reads SASEGT. CDR3 length: 13 residues. CDR3 nucleotide sequence: TGTGCCAGCAGGGAAGTCGGGCCAGATACGCAGTATTTT. Encoded protein: CASREVGPDTQYF.

The rearrangement links TRBV19 to TRBJ2-2; D is undetermined. This CDR3 spans 20 amino acids. Germline CDR1 LNHDA, CDR2 SQIVND (reference sequence). V was shortened by 7 bases and J by 2 bases, with 29 bases between the two germline ends. This chain's CDR3 is CASIMLGTYEPNQNTGELFF. Here the CDR3 DNA reads TGTGCCAGTATTATGTTAGGCACTTATGAACCAAACCAAAACACCGGGGAGCTGTTTTTT.